The clone carrying this T cell receptor (beta chain) was found a few times. Other nucleotide sequences in the sample specify the same CDR3. This sample is part of a study of shared clonotypes between healthy human individuals. Germline V gene data show CDR1 as LNHDA and CDR2 as SQIVND (reference sequence). This CDR3 has 14 amino acids. The trim removed 5 bases at V and 4 bases at J, leaving 5 bases unmatched. Profiled with immunoSEQ multiplex PCR; TCRdb holds only in-frame clones, not every one. The sample lists 1.5 million to 1.9 million clones; nearly 99% were seen once. Sequenced material: naive CD4+ T cells sorted from blood. Subset defined: CD45RA+ positively selected. This receptor was obtained from a man aged 30 to 39 in good health. J is TRBJ1-5 and V is TRBV19; 7 bases align to TRBD1. CDR3 loop: CASSPTGINQPQHF. In DNA, the CDR3 is TGTGCCAGTAGTCCGACAGGGATAAATCAGCCCCAGCATTTT.